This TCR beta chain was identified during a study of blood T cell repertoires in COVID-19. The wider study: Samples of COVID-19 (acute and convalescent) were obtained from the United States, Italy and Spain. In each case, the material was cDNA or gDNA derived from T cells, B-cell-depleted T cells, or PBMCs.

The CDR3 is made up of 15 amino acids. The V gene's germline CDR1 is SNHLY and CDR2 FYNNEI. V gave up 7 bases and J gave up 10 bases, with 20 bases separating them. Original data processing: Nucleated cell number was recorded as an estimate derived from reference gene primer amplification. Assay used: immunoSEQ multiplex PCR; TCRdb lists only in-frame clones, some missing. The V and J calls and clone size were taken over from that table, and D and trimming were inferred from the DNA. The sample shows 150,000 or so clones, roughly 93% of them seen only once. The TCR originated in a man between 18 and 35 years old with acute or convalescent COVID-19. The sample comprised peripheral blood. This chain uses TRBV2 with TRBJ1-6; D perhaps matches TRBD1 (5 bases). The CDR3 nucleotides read TGTGCCAGCACGCGGGGTCAGGGAATCGGATCACCCCTCCACTTT. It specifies CASTRGQGIGSPLHF.